Presented here are 14 T cell receptor beta chains from one specimen sequenced in a study of Ad26.COV2.S vaccination and SARS-CoV-2 variants. Repertoires were generated with immunoSEQ multiplex PCR, while TCRdb's copy carries only in-frame clones and drops some. The profile shows hundreds of thousands of clones, more than 80% of them singletons. Treatment given: 19 received Ad26.COV2.S at low or high dose, single or two shots; about 5 received placebo; per-sample allocation not given. Sampling occurred on day 63 after the first vaccine or placebo injection. The source was peripheral blood, collected in a trial of Ad26.COV2.S vaccine versus placebo. The receptors were gathered from a person aged 18 to 65 who received the Ad26.COV2.S COVID-19 vaccine or a placebo.

The rearrangement links TRBV28 to TRBJ2-7; 8 nucleotides line up with TRBD1. The CDR3 contains 14 residues. CDR1 is MDHEN, CDR2 SYDVKM, per germline. J lost 3 bases, V lost 3 bases, and 4 bases had no gene match. The CDR3 reads CASSFRTGIYEQYF. CDR3 nucleotides: TGTGCCAGCAGTTTTCGGACAGGGATCTACGAGCAGTACTTC.

The rearrangement uses TRBV7-8 and TRBJ2-7, with unresolved D. The CDR3 consists of 11 residues. V lost 5 bases and J lost 5, with 7 bases in between. Germline assignment: CDR1 SGHVS and CDR2 FQNEAQ. CDR3 in DNA: TGTGCCAGCAGCCTGAGCCACGAGCAGTACTTC. Amino acid sequence: CASSLSHEQYF.

The chain uses TRBV5-4 and TRBJ2-1; TRBD2 agrees at 9 bases. There are 15 residues in the CDR3. From germline, CDR1 is SGHNT and CDR2 YYREEE (reference sequence). The V gene end was trimmed by 3 bases and the J gene end by 8 bases; junction bases not matched to a gene: 9. The CDR3 is CASSSRLAVVYEQFF. The CDR3 DNA reads as TGTGCCAGCAGCTCCCGACTAGCGGTAGTCTATGAGCAGTTCTTC.

The V call is TRBV29-1, the J call TRBJ1-2; D possibly corresponds to TRBD1 (6 bases). The CDR3 sequence is 13 residues long. Germline V gene sequence: CDR1 SQVTM, CDR2 ANQGSEA. The germline V and J ends were trimmed by 4 bases and 0 bases, with 9 bases remaining between them. The CDR3 DNA follows: TGCAGCGTTGCGCAGGGGACTAACTATGGCTACACCTTC. It is translated as CSVAQGTNYGYTF.

The chain has TRBV2 and TRBJ2-7; 8 nucleotides line up with TRBD2. CDR1 SNHLY and CDR2 FYNNEI come from the germline V gene. Trimming at V came to 2 bases and at J to 2 bases, leaving 8 bases not matched to a gene. The CDR3 length is 16 residues. CDR3 nucleotide sequence: TGTGCCAGCAGTGAATATGAGCGGGAGACGCCCTACGAGCAGTACTTC. Residues: CASSEYERETPYEQYF. The full variable domain, its missing parts supplied by reference TRBV2 and TRBJ2-7, is EPEVTQTPSHQVTQMGQEVILRCVPISNHLYFYWYRQILGQKVEFLVSFYNNEISEKSEIFDDQFSVERPDGSNFTLKIRSTKLEDSAMYFCASSEYERETPYEQYFGPGTRLTVT.

The chain couples TRBV9 to TRBJ1-2; D uncertain. Germline V gives CDR1 SGDLS, CDR2 YYNGEE. V was clipped by 0 bases and J by 0 bases, with 18 bases between them. This CDR3 region has 18 residues. The CDR3 bases are TGTGCCAGCAGCGTAGTTAGTTACAGCCGGGCTACTAACTATGGCTACACCTTC. Protein: CASSVVSYSRATNYGYTF.

This clone appeared once. The chain carries TRBV28 and TRBJ2-1; 8 bases agree with TRBD1. This CDR3 is built from 16 residues. CDR1 and CDR2 (germline): MDHEN, SYDVKM. The V segment lost 7 bases and the J segment 4 bases; nucleotides outside the gene matches: 12. CDR3 residues: CASIRPTGGGYNEQFF. In DNA, the CDR3 is TGTGCCAGCATTCGTCCTACAGGGGGAGGTTACAATGAGCAGTTCTTC.

This sequence joins TRBV3-1 (or the pseudogene TRBV3-2) and TRBJ1-4, with 7 bases identical to TRBD1. The CDR3 spans 17 residues. Germline CDR1 LGHDT, CDR2 YNNKEL (reference sequence). V lost 4 bases and J lost 0; bases outside the gene matches: 8. The DNA for the CDR3 is TGTGCCAGCAGCCCCCTTGGCAGGGGGGCAACTAATGAAAAACTGTTTTTT. Translating it yields CASSPLGRGATNEKLFF.

This clone was seen once. This chain uses TRBV6-2 or TRBV6-3 with TRBJ1-5; D is undetermined. CDR1 is MNHEY and CDR2 is SVGEGT in the germline V gene. This CDR3 is 16 amino acids long. Trimming shortened V by 1 base and J by 4 bases, and 14 bases separated the two germline ends. In nucleotides, the CDR3 is TGTGCCAGCAGTTACTTGGCCCGGGCGATAAATCAGCCCCAGCATTTT. Residues: CASSYLARAINQPQHF.

This chain connects TRBV6-4 to TRBJ2-7; possible D gene TRBD2, 5 bases. In germline, CDR1 is MRHNA, CDR2 SNTAGT. This CDR3 has 13 amino acids. Deletions cut 4 bases from V and 3 bases from J, with 10 bases between. The CDR3 DNA sequence: TGTGCCAGCAGTGCCGCCGAGGGCTACGAGCAGTACTTC. This codes for CASSAAEGYEQYF.

The count of this clone is one. The chain couples TRBV30 to TRBJ2-1; 10 bases are a match to TRBD2. Germline trimming cut 0 bases from V and 0 bases from J; bases unmatched to any gene: 2. CDR1 and CDR2 (germline): GTSNPN, SVGIG (reference sequence). This CDR3 is built from 16 residues. The CDR3 DNA reads as TGTGCCTGGAGTGTGGCTAGCGGGAGCTCCTACAATGAGCAGTTCTTC. Translated: CAWSVASGSSYNEQFF. Full variable domain (missing parts from reference TRBV30 and TRBJ2-1): SQTIHQWPATLVQPVGSPLSLECTVEGTSNPNLYWYRQAAGRGLQLLFYSVGIGQISSEVPQNLSASRPQDRQFILSSKKLLLSDSGFYLCAWSVASGSSYNEQFFGPGTRLTVL.

The V call is TRBV27, the J call TRBJ2-3; 14 nucleotides agree with TRBD2. V lost 5 bases and J lost 3; bases outside the gene matches: 10. The V gene's germline CDR1 is MNHEY and CDR2 SMNVEV (reference sequence). The CDR3 totals 18 residues. CDR3 sequence (DNA): TGTGCCAGCAGTCAAGGGACTAGCGGGAGTGTAGGTACAGATACGCAGTATTTT. Translating it yields CASSQGTSGSVGTDTQYF.

The chain is built from TRBV10-3 and TRBJ2-7; 14 positions agree with TRBD2. The CDR3 extends over 15 amino acids. Germline loops: CDR1 ENHRY, CDR2 SYGVKD. The J segment lost 6 bases and the V segment lost 2 bases, leaving 3 bases of the junction unmatched. CDR3 region: CAISEAGLAGVEQYF. CDR3 in DNA: TGTGCCATCAGTGAGGCGGGACTAGCGGGAGTCGAGCAGTACTTC.

The V gene is TRBV30, the J gene TRBJ1-1; D gene ambiguous. The CDR3 is 13 residues long. Germline V gene sequence: CDR1 GTSNPN, CDR2 SVGIG (reference sequence). V was cut by 0 bases and J by 3 bases, with 8 bases left in between. In DNA, the CDR3 is TGTGCCTGGAGTGTACGGGAGGACACTGAAGCTTTCTTT. This codes for CAWSVREDTEAFF.